The 16 T cell receptor beta chains below come from one sample, sequenced in a study of T cell clonality in common variable immunodeficiency. Data came from immunoSEQ multiplex PCR; TCRdb stores just in-frame clones and leaves some out. The sample was found to contain under 45,000 clones, and every one recurs. Sequenced material: peripheral blood mononuclear cells. The receptors shown here come from a person aged 18 to 75 in good health.

This clone occurred many times. CDR3: CASSPATGRRPQHF. The covered CDR3 bases are TGTGCCAGTAGTCCCGCGACAGGGAGGAGGCCC. This chain joins TRBV19 and TRBJ1-5; 7 bases map to TRBD1. From the germline J gene comes the end of the CDR3, since the read stops 3 residues before it. J lost 9 bases, V lost 5 bases, and 10 bases had no gene match. Germline-derived CDR1 and CDR2 are LNHDA and SQIVND (reference sequence). The CDR3 consists of 14 residues.

This clone was counted at least ten times. The read ends 3 residues shy of where the CDR3 ends; the end is completed using the germline J gene. The chain joins TRBV29-1 to TRBJ1-2, with TRBD1 matching 9 bases. Looked up from germline, CDR1 is SQVTM and CDR2 is ANQGSEA. The CDR3 has 12 residues. CDR3 in amino acids: CSVQDRGIGYTF. CDR3 DNA, as far as it was read: TGCAGCGTCCAGGACAGGGGAATCGGC.

This clone was counted at least ten times. The CDR3 is cut off 3 residues early in the read; its end comes from the germline J gene. This chain joins TRBV6-4 and TRBJ2-1; a weak D match, TRBD2 (5 bases). Trimming took 6 bases from V and 4 from J, leaving 13 bases between them. The CDR3 length is 14 residues. CDR1 MRHNA and CDR2 SNTAGT come from the germline V gene. Incomplete CDR3 DNA: TGTGCCAGCAGGGAAAGCACGGGGTACAATGAG. Translating gives CASRESTGYNE. In full, the CDR3 reads CASRESTGYNEQFF.

This clone appeared many times. The read gets to within 3 residues of the CDR3 end, and the germline J gene fills in the rest. The rearrangement links TRBV5-1 to TRBJ1-3, with D tentatively TRBD1 (6 bases). Trimming removed 4 bases from V and 0 bases from J, with 14 bases in between. The CDR3 runs to 16 residues. In germline, CDR1 is SGHRS, CDR2 YFSETQ. The sequenced part of the CDR3 DNA is TGCGCCAGCAGCATTGGACAGCTATACTCTGGAAACACC. Encoded protein: CASSIGQLYSGNT. The whole CDR3 protein reads CASSIGQLYSGNTIYF.

This clone was seen ten or more times. The read gets to within 3 residues of the CDR3 end, and the germline J gene fills in the rest. The V and J genes are TRBV19 and TRBJ2-2, with 7 nucleotides matching TRBD1. The V segment lost 2 bases and the J segment 7 bases; nucleotides outside the gene matches: 7. The germline V gene encodes CDR1 LNHDA and CDR2 SQIVND (reference sequence). There are 15 residues in the CDR3. Partial CDR3 DNA: TGTGCCAGTAGTATACGGCAGGGGGACAGCGGGGAG. Its protein product is CASSIRQGDSGE. The full-length CDR3 reads as CASSIRQGDSGELFF.

This clone has a count of ten or more. The read gets to within 3 residues of the CDR3 end, and the germline J gene fills in the rest. V gene TRBV30 combines with J gene TRBJ2-5; the D gene is possibly TRBD2 (5 bases). CDR1 GTSNPN and CDR2 SVGIG come from the germline V gene (reference sequence). CDR3 length: 15 residues. V gave up 2 bases and J gave up 5 bases, with 18 bases separating them. CDR3 bases read: TGTGCCTGGAGTCTACTAGAAGGCCCTTTGGAGACC. This translates into CAWSLLEGPLET. The CDR3 as a whole reads CAWSLLEGPLETQYF.

This clone was picked up many times. The observed sequence ends 3 residues before the CDR3 terminus, with the missing tail filled in from the germline J gene. The V and J genes are TRBV18 and TRBJ2-7; TRBD1 matches at 9 bases. The CDR3 sequence is 15 residues long. V was pared by 1 base and J by 4 bases, with 5 bases of the junction left unmatched. Germline CDR1 KGHSH, CDR2 LQKENI. Here the CDR3 reads CASSPRDREIYEQYF. The part of the CDR3 DNA that was read is TGTGCCAGCTCACCACGGGACAGGGAAATATACGAG.

This clone occurred many times. The observed sequence ends 3 residues before the CDR3 terminus, with the missing tail filled in from the germline J gene. The rearrangement joins TRBV29-1 to TRBJ2-7; perhaps D is TRBD1 or TRBD2 (5 bases each). The CDR3 contains 14 residues. The germline V and J ends were trimmed by 3 bases and 0 bases, with 12 bases remaining between them. Per the germline V gene, CDR1 is SQVTM and CDR2 is ANQGSEA. This CDR3 is CSVEQGALSYEQYF. The DNA read from the CDR3 is TGCAGCGTTGAGCAGGGAGCCCTCTCCTACGAG.

Only a few counts were recorded for this clone. From the germline J gene comes the end of the CDR3, since the read stops 3 residues before it. The chain couples TRBV20-1 to TRBJ2-5; 8 bases are a match to TRBD2. V trimming: 6 bases; J trimming: 5 bases; junction bases outside the gene matches: 11. The germline CDR1 and CDR2 sequences are DFQATT and SNEGSKA (reference sequence). The CDR3 spans 14 residues. The CDR3 is CSATPGGGRETQYF. CDR3 bases read: TGCAGTGCCACCCCGGGGGGGGGCAGGGAGACC.

This clone was seen many times. The sequenced fragment ends 3 residues before the CDR3 boundary, so the rest is inferred from the germline J gene. The chain has TRBV9 and TRBJ2-3, with TRBD2 matching 14 bases. The J segment lost 2 bases and the V segment lost 4 bases, leaving 6 bases of the junction unmatched. This CDR3 region has 17 residues. Looked up from germline, CDR1 is SGDLS and CDR2 is YYNGEE. CDR3 in amino acids: CASSPRTSGGPTDTQYF. CDR3 DNA, as far as it was read: TGTGCCAGCAGCCCCCGGACTAGCGGGGGGCCCACAGATACG.

The table lists this clone with a few counts. The missing CDR3 end, 3 residues past where the read stops, is filled in from the germline J gene. The chain carries TRBV5-1 and TRBJ2-7, with 10 bases identical to TRBD2. Per germline, CDR1 SGHRS and CDR2 YFSETQ. After removal of 4 bases from V and 4 bases from J, the junction contained 5 bases not matched to a gene. The CDR3 has 14 amino acids. The DNA read from the CDR3 is TGCGCCAGCAGCCCACCACTAGCGGGGTACGAG. Amino acid sequence: CASSPPLAGYE. In full, the CDR3 reads CASSPPLAGYEQYF.

In its sample, this clone was seen many times. The read ends 3 residues shy of where the CDR3 ends; the end is completed using the germline J gene. The rearrangement uses TRBV20-1 and TRBJ1-2, with no clear D. With 0 bases removed from V and 4 bases from J, the gap between germline ends came to 12 bases. CDR1 is DFQATT, CDR2 SNEGSKA, per germline (reference sequence). This CDR3 contains 14 residues. Incomplete CDR3 DNA: TGCAGTGCTAGAGATGGGCTCAAGACCTATGGC. Translation: CSARDGLKTYG. The CDR3, in full, reads CSARDGLKTYGYTF.

This clone has ten or more counts. The read falls 3 residues short of the CDR3 end, and the missing part is taken from the germline J gene. The rearrangement joins TRBV20-1 to TRBJ1-4, with 7 bases matching TRBD1. There are 16 residues in the CDR3. The germline V gene encodes CDR1 DFQATT and CDR2 SNEGSKA (reference sequence). The sequenced part of the CDR3 DNA is TGCAGTGCGAGGACAGGTTCGATATCCTATAATTCACCA. Its protein is CSARTGSISYNSP. The entire CDR3 is CSARTGSISYNSPLFF.

This clone was counted at least ten times. The read ends 3 residues early relative to the CDR3; the germline J gene fills the gap. The chain employs TRBV5-6 and TRBJ2-1; D not certain. The germline CDR1 and CDR2 sequences are SGHDT and YYEEEE. Deletions cut 6 bases from V and 8 bases from J, with 15 bases between. This CDR3 is 13 amino acids long. CDR3 protein: CASTWAPTYEQFF. The sequenced part of the CDR3 DNA is TGTGCCAGCACCTGGGCCCCCACTTATGAG.

With regard to this clone: A read error may produce the germline difference seen at one junction end. The CDR3 end falls 3 residues outside the read, so it is completed with the germline J gene. The chain is built from TRBV2 and TRBJ2-1, with TRBD2 matching over 10 bases. The CDR3 sequence is 15 residues long. Germline V CDR1 and CDR2: SNHLY, FYNNEI. CDR3 residues: CASSKAGGHRNEQFF. CDR3 DNA (partial): TGTGCCAGCAGTAAAGCGGGGGGGCACCGGAATGAG.

This clone has a count of ten or more. The read terminates 3 residues before the CDR3 end, so the remaining end is supplied by the germline J gene. The chain combines TRBV20-1 with TRBJ2-1, with D possibly being TRBD1 (6 bases). Germline lookup yields CDR1 DFQATT and CDR2 SNEGSKA (reference sequence). Deletions cut 6 bases from V and 4 bases from J, with 10 bases between. The CDR3 totals 12 residues. This CDR3 reads CSALQGYNEQFF. The part of the CDR3 DNA that was read is TGCAGTGCCCTACAGGGTTACAATGAG.